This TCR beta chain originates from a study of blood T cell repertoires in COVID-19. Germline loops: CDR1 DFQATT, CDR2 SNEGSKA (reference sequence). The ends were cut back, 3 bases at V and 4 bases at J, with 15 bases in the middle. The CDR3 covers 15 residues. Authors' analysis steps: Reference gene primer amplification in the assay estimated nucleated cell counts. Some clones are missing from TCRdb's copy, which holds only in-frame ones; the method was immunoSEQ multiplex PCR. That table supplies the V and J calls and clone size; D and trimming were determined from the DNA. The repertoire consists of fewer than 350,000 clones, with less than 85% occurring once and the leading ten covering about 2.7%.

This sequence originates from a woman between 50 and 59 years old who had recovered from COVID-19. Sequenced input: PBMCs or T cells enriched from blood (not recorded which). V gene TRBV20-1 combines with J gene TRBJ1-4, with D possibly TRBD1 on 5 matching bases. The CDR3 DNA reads TGCAGTGCTAGTACCGGGGGGATCGGTAATGAAAAACTGTTTTTT. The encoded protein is CSASTGGIGNEKLFF.